By proportion, the clone carrying this TCR beta chain is medium-sized (0.01 to 0.1%). Its antigen is unidentified. Per the study methods: The authors used CDR3 differences across clinicopathological groups to build a distant-metastasis classifier for papillary thyroid cancer. TCRdb used MiXCR to call clones anew from the PCR reads. Clone size and V and J calls follow TCRdb, not the original study. The sample holds about 12,000 clones; about 32% are singletons and the top ten take over 9.5%. The record originates from a study of metastatic and nonmetastatic thyroid tumors. The wider study: Samples came from malignant and benign thyroid patients, and repertoires were compared across blood and tumor or nodule tissue. Findings of the study overall: Malignant tumors reportedly showed significantly higher TCR beta diversity than benign nodules in both blood and tumor.

The CDR3 is made up of 16 amino acids. With V trimmed by 6 bases and J by 6 bases, 9 bases remained unmatched. Germline V gene data show CDR1 as MNHNS and CDR2 as SASEGT. Every patient underwent thyroid surgery untreated. The chain has TRBV6-1 and TRBJ1-5; 12 positions match TRBD1. What was sequenced was tumor tissue. This receptor was identified in a female donor with papillary thyroid cancer or a benign thyroid nodule (not recorded which). Some clones in this sample may be carry-over from other donors' samples. CDR3 in amino acids: CASSPGTGGAGQPQHF. The CDR3 DNA is TGTGCCAGCAGCCCGGGGACAGGGGGCGCCGGTCAGCCCCAGCATTTT.